A selection of T cell receptor beta chains follows, all from one sample in a study of radiotherapy plus CTLA-4 blockade in lung cancer. The protocol was immunoSEQ multiplex PCR, while the TCRdb copy is restricted to in-frame clones and leaves out a portion. The sample records more than 80,000 clones, about 83% being singletons. This specimen consisted of peripheral blood, obtained from a patient treated with radiotherapy plus ipilimumab. The receptor set was obtained from a human donor with non-small cell lung cancer that progressed on radiotherapy plus ipilimumab. Some clones in this sample may be carry-over from other donors' samples. Each CDR3 is given with its conserved first and last residue. The D gene is left open where the match is weak.

D: -; V: TRBV28; CDR3: CASRPGLNQPQHF
D: -; V: TRBV7-2; CDR3: CASSLGFHTF
D: TRBD2; V: TRBV5-1; CDR3: CASSLGSGGLNEQFF
D: TRBD1; V: TRBV18; CDR3: CASSQTGGDSGNTIYF
D: -; V: TRBV6-5; CDR3: CASSTTNQPQHF
D: -; V: TRBV28; CDR3: CASSLRKDSGGGNTEAFF
D: -; V: TRBV19; CDR3: CASSIGGRVTDTQYF
D: -; V: TRBV28; CDR3: CASGHLGAFF
D: TRBD2; V: TRBV28; CDR3: CASSLWGTSGVTGELFF
D: TRBD1; V: TRBV5-1; CDR3: CASTRQGARTEAFF
D: -; V: TRBV4-3; CDR3: CASSQVVGHPSGNTIYF
D: -; V: TRBV7-2; CDR3: CASSFQQGGVTEAFF
D: -; V: TRBV6-6; CDR3: CASSLPEQGFYGYTF
D: -; V: TRBV28; CDR3: CASSYRQVVFSNQPQHF
D: -; V: TRBV5-1; CDR3: CASHLPTNTGELFF
D: -; V: TRBV6-1; CDR3: CASRNRAAGANVLTF
D: TRBD1; V: TRBV5-6; CDR3: CASSTGTGDSAFF
D: -; V: TRBV7-3; CDR3: CASSLRGLPGDEQYF
D: -; V: TRBV6-6; CDR3: CASSYGGQPYYEQYF
D: -; V: TRBV7-3; CDR3: CASSLTASGIQTGGYTF
D: -; V: TRBV7-3; CDR3: CASSLTLEPGNEQFF
D: -; V: TRBV28; CDR3: CASSFGGGVLGGYTF
D: -; V: TRBV19; CDR3: CASLLGGLNTEAFF
D: TRBD1; V: TRBV18; CDR3: CASSPLRDRGNEKLFF
D: -; V: TRBV28; CDR3: CASTHRVRQETQYF
D: TRBD1; V: TRBV19; CDR3: CASSRAGGHEQYF
D: -; V: TRBV4-3; CDR3: CASSQVALADYGYTF
D: -; V: TRBV10-1; CDR3: CASSSYRAVSEAFF
D: -; V: TRBV19; CDR3: CASRSTSSGNTIYF
D: -; V: TRBV6-5; CDR3: CASSYRREQFF
D: TRBD2; V: TRBV5-4; CDR3: CASHHSGGQETQYF
D: -; V: TRBV4-3; CDR3: CASSQDHGPSYEQYF
D: TRBD2; V: TRBV27; CDR3: CASSYGLAASETQYF
D: -; V: TRBV7-6; CDR3: CASSLSNSATLHF
D: -; V: TRBV29-1; CDR3: CSAILTEAFF
D: -; V: TRBV5-1; CDR3: CASSLVLGASQYF
D: -; V: TRBV18; CDR3: CASSAQGSSYEQYF
D: -; V: TRBV6-6; CDR3: CANSYSDEQYF
D: -; V: TRBV27; CDR3: CASSSHRADYTF
D: TRBD1; V: TRBV12-5; CDR3: CASARTGGYNEQFF
D: -; V: TRBV5-1; CDR3: CASSPFPGADEKLFF
D: TRBD1; V: TRBV27; CDR3: CASSLTARTGGYEQYF
D: -; V: TRBV5-1; CDR3: CASSLEPVPNYGYTF
D: -; V: TRBV4-3; CDR3: CASSQESVRRGSGNTIYF
D: -; V: TRBV5-1; CDR3: CASSLGTLGNTIYF
D: -; V: TRBV28; CDR3: CASSLLGGQDSPLHF
D: -; V: TRBV5-4; CDR3: CASNLRTVLGNEQFF
D: -; V: TRBV29-1; CDR3: CSVVSGVPNTGELFF
D: TRBD1; V: TRBV7-2; CDR3: CASSLGATGSYEQYF
D: -; V: TRBV9; CDR3: CASSGTDSPLHF
D: -; V: TRBV25-1; CDR3: CASSDRGGDQPQHF